This T cell receptor beta chain derives from a study of shared clonotypes between healthy human individuals. General study findings and limits: Non-shared clonotypes showed lower generation probabilities than clonotypes common to all four donors. Naive CD4 clonotype sharing across a handful of donors was about 5%. Among the subsets, naive ones generally showed larger estimated richness than memory ones.

A few counts support this clone. Antigen specificity is unknown. V was shortened by 1 base and J by 6 bases, with 15 bases between the two germline ends. Looked up from germline, CDR1 is SEHNR and CDR2 is FQNEAQ (reference sequence). The CDR3 is 16 amino acids. The assay was immunoSEQ multiplex PCR, and TCRdb's table has in-frame clones only and misses some. The sample records about 1 million clones, about four fifths being singletons. Sequencing was done on a sample of memory CD4+ T cells from PBMCs. Stated subset: CD45RA-negative fraction. The receptor's source is a man between 18 and 29 years old in good health. Some clones in this sample may be carry-over from other donors' samples. The gene calls are TRBV7-9 and TRBJ2-2, with D unresolved. The CDR3: CASSLETLFRPGELFF. CDR3 DNA: TGTGCCAGCAGCTTAGAAACCCTATTTCGTCCCGGGGAGCTGTTTTTT.